Below are 16 T cell receptor beta chains sequenced from a single sample in a study of blood T cell repertoires in COVID-19. Sequencing was performed with immunoSEQ multiplex PCR; in TCRdb, only in-frame clones are kept and a portion is missing. The table includes under 200,000 clones, roughly 88% detected once. What was sequenced was peripheral blood. Receptor source: a woman older than 75 with acute or convalescent COVID-19.

This clone was observed once. This sequence joins TRBV6-6 and TRBJ1-1, with 7 bases identical to TRBD1. Germline V gives CDR1 MNHNY, CDR2 SVGAGI (reference sequence). This CDR3 is 14 amino acids long. Trimming took 7 bases from V and 5 from J; bases not matched to a gene: 10. Written as DNA, the CDR3 is TGTGCCAGCACCGAGACAGGGTTGGCGACTGAAGCTTTCTTT. It specifies CASTETGLATEAFF.

The V call is TRBV5-6, the J call TRBJ2-5, with D perhaps matching TRBD2 (5 bases). The CDR3 has 13 amino acids. Trimming removed 5 bases from V and 4 bases from J, with 12 bases in between. Per germline, CDR1 SGHDT and CDR2 YYEEEE. The CDR3 sequence: CASRRVVGETQYF. CDR3 in DNA: TGTGCCAGCAGGAGGGTCGTCGGAGAGACCCAGTACTTC.

The chain combines TRBV7-3 with TRBJ2-1; 14 bases agree with TRBD2. Germline assignment: CDR1 SGHTA and CDR2 FQGTGA. J lost 8 bases, V lost 5 bases, and 2 bases had no gene match. The CDR3 sequence is 14 residues long. CDR3 coding DNA: TGTGCCAGCAGCCCGGGACTAGCGGGAGATGAGCAGTTCTTC. Its protein product is CASSPGLAGDEQFF.

The chain recombines TRBV30 with TRBJ1-2, with no clear D. This CDR3 has 14 residues. Deletions cut 3 bases from V and 8 bases from J, with 19 bases between. The germline CDR1 and CDR2 sequences are GTSNPN and SVGIG (reference sequence). The CDR3 DNA reads as TGTGCCTGGAGGGACTTACACCAGCGGGAAGGCTACACCTTC. It is translated as CAWRDLHQREGYTF.

This sequence joins TRBV7-2 and TRBJ1-4; D is possibly TRBD1 (5 bases). Between the trimmed V and J ends, which lost 0 bases and 4 bases, there was a span of 15 bases. Germline values: CDR1 SGHTA, CDR2 FQGNSA. The CDR3 totals 17 residues. CDR3 amino acids: CASSLARTGGDNEKLFF. The CDR3, as DNA: TGTGCCAGCAGCTTAGCTCGGACGGGGGGGGATAATGAAAAACTGTTTTTT.

The rearrangement links TRBV19 to TRBJ2-7; 10 bases line up with TRBD2. Looked up from germline, CDR1 is LNHDA and CDR2 is SQIVND (reference sequence). The V segment lost 7 bases and the J segment 0 bases; nucleotides outside the gene matches: 6. The CDR3 length is 15 residues. CDR3 in amino acids: CASKQTSGRSYEQYF. For the CDR3, the DNA is TGTGCCAGTAAACAGACTAGCGGGCGCTCCTACGAGCAGTACTTC.

This clone has just a few counts. This same CDR3 is encoded by further DNA sequences in the sample. The chain recombines TRBV7-2 with TRBJ1-2, with 10 positions matching TRBD1. Germline trimming cut 3 bases from V and 2 bases from J; bases unmatched to any gene: 0. Germline V gives CDR1 SGHTA, CDR2 FQGNSA. The CDR3 is made up of 14 amino acids. CDR3 amino acids: CASSLGQGNYGYTF. The DNA of the CDR3 is TGTGCCAGCAGCTTGGGACAGGGGAACTATGGCTACACCTTC.

V usage is TRBV5-4 and J usage is TRBJ2-5; 8 bases match TRBD1. V dropped 3 bases and J dropped 5; count of bases not matched to a gene: 3. CDR3 size: 13 residues. Germline V gives CDR1 SGHNT, CDR2 YYREEE (reference sequence). The CDR3 spells CASSSGGRETQYF. The CDR3 nucleotides are TGTGCCAGCAGCTCAGGGGGCCGGGAGACCCAGTACTTC.

This clone was detected only a few times. The CDR3 sequence is CAWIYSQGHGYTF. CDR3 coding DNA: TGTGCCTGGATATATTCCCAGGGGCATGGCTACACCTTC. This chain links TRBV30 with TRBJ1-2, with D possibly TRBD1 on 6 matching bases. V gave up 4 bases and J gave up 6 bases, with 15 bases separating them. This CDR3 is built from 13 residues. Germline loops: CDR1 GTSNPN, CDR2 SVGIG (reference sequence).

The V gene is TRBV19, the J gene TRBJ1-4; 9 bases map to TRBD1. V was clipped by 1 base and J by 8 bases; unmatched bases: 8. The CDR3 totals 16 residues. CDR1 and CDR2 from the germline V gene are LNHDA and SQIVND (reference sequence). The CDR3 sequence is CASSIGPGQGGEKLFF. The CDR3 DNA sequence: TGTGCCAGTAGTATAGGCCCGGGACAGGGCGGAGAAAAACTGTTTTTT. Looking up the rest from reference TRBV19 and TRBJ1-4 gives the full variable domain: DGGITQSPKYLFRKEGQNVTLSCEQNLNHDAMYWYRQDPGQGLRLIYYSQIVNDFQKGDIAEGYSVSREKKESFPLTVTSAQKNPTAFYLCASSIGPGQGGEKLFFGSGTQLSVL.

This chain links TRBV7-9 with TRBJ1-2; 8 bases agree with TRBD1. The V gene end was trimmed by 5 bases and the J gene end by 7 bases; junction bases not matched to a gene: 12. The germline gives CDR1 SEHNR, CDR2 FQNEAQ (reference sequence). This CDR3 is built from 15 residues. For the CDR3, the DNA is TGTGCCAGCAGCCCCGGATTGGACAGGGCTGCTGGCTACACCTTC. Its protein is CASSPGLDRAAGYTF.

This clone was recorded only once. The rearrangement uses TRBV18 and TRBJ1-1; D ambiguous. The V gene lost 0 bases and the J gene lost 4 bases, with 12 bases spanning the gap. The CDR3 has 15 amino acids. CDR1 KGHSH and CDR2 LQKENI come from the germline V gene. The chain's CDR3 is CASSPPAILITEAFF. The CDR3 DNA follows: TGTGCCAGCTCACCACCCGCCATACTAATCACTGAAGCTTTCTTT.

This clone was recorded once. V is TRBV6-6 and J is TRBJ1-1; maybe TRBD1 (5 bases). This CDR3 spans 14 amino acids. Germline V gene sequence: CDR1 MNHNY, CDR2 SVGAGI (reference sequence). V lost 6 bases, J lost 4 bases, and 15 bases lay in between. The CDR3 spells CASSPGGEGTEAFF. CDR3 sequence (DNA): TGTGCCAGCAGCCCCGGAGGGGAGGGCACTGAAGCTTTCTTT.

The rearrangement uses TRBV19 and TRBJ1-1; D call uncertain. The CDR3 runs 16 residues. Germline CDR1 reads LNHDA; CDR2 reads SQIVND (reference sequence). Trimming pared 7 bases from V and 4 bases from J, leaving 22 bases between. This CDR3 is CASKPPWGQRGTEAFF. CDR3 DNA: TGTGCCAGTAAGCCCCCGTGGGGTCAACGGGGCACTGAAGCTTTCTTT.

The chain has TRBV7-9 and TRBJ2-5, with a tentative D call TRBD2 (6 bases). In germline, CDR1 is SEHNR, CDR2 FQNEAQ (reference sequence). The CDR3 extends over 12 amino acids. V lost 8 bases and J 4 bases, leaving 11 bases between the germline ends. The CDR3 region is CASLTAGETQYF. The DNA for the CDR3 is TGTGCCAGCCTGACAGCGGGAGAGACCCAGTACTTC.

In DNA, the CDR3 is TGTGCCAGCACCGGTGGACTAGCGTCTGAGCAGTTCTTC. Its translation is CASTGGLASEQFF. The chain carries TRBV2 and TRBJ2-1; 9 bases fit TRBD2. This CDR3 comprises 13 residues. With V trimmed by 7 bases and J by 9 bases, 7 bases remained unmatched. Germline V gene data show CDR1 as SNHLY and CDR2 as FYNNEI.